These 10 T cell receptor beta chains share one sample of origin, sequenced in a study of T cells in Graves' hyperthyroidism and ophthalmopathy (dated by TCRdb to between 2018 and 2021). Receptor libraries were prepared by multiplex PCR. Sequenced on an Illumina HiSeq 2000. TCR beta CDR3 regions were amplified from RNA transcripts. A first-round RT-PCR of the TCR CDR3 used the HTBI primer set with the Qiagen OneStep RT-PCR kit. TCRdb reprocessing: public reads trimmed at Q25 with fastp, clones called with MiXCR, in-frame beta chains kept. All rows with the same CDR3 protein become a single entry with the most common DNA and genes. This sample gives roughly 710,000 distinct CDR3 sequences in total; over 35% of them show up just once. Jointly, the top ten make up around 30% of the sample. Source material: blood. Source of these receptors: a middle-aged woman with Graves' hyperthyroidism.

The chain carries TRBV7-8 and TRBJ2-5, with 8 bases that match TRBD2. The CDR3 totals 16 residues. The junction had 6 bases not matched to a gene; V was cut back by 2 bases and J by 1 base. The V gene's germline CDR1 is SGHVS and CDR2 FQNEAQ. The CDR3 protein is CASSLQAGGLQETQYF. As DNA, the CDR3 is TGTGCCAGCAGCTTACAGGCGGGGGGACTCCAAGAGACCCAGTACTTC.

V is TRBV7-9 and J is TRBJ1-4; D not resolved. Trimming removed 5 bases from V and 8 bases from J, with 18 bases in between. Germline V CDR1 and CDR2: SEHNR, FQNEAQ (reference sequence). The CDR3 runs 15 residues. The CDR3 nucleotides are TGTGCCAGCAGCCCGTCGACCGTTAGCGGCGAAAAACTGTTTTTT. Translating it yields CASSPSTVSGEKLFF.

There are many counts of this clonotype. The V and J genes are TRBV7-8 and TRBJ2-7; the D gene is possibly TRBD1 (6 bases). CDR1 is SGHVS, CDR2 FQNEAQ, per germline. CDR3 length: 13 residues. V lost 2 bases and J 5 bases, leaving 10 bases between the germline ends. CDR3 sequence reads: CASSLSQGNEQYF. DNA of the CDR3: TGTGCCAGCAGCTTATCGCAGGGGAACGAGCAGTACTTC.

About this clonotype: The germline gene is not matched at one end of the junction; a read error may be the cause. The chain combines TRBV7-2 with TRBJ1-4, with D possibly being TRBD1 (6 bases). This CDR3 contains 15 residues. The germline gives CDR1 SGHTA, CDR2 FQGNSA. The CDR3 DNA follows: TGTGCCGGCAGCCCGGGGGGGGGGGCCGGGGAAAAACTGTTTTTT. Amino acids: CAGSPGGGAGEKLFF.

This clonotype has more than one count but fewer than ten. V gene TRBV7-9 combines with J gene TRBJ2-7; a weak D match, TRBD1 (6 bases). CDR3 length: 16 amino acids. The V end lost 4 bases, the J end lost 7 bases, and 23 bases lay between the germline ends. Germline-derived CDR1 and CDR2 are SEHNR and FQNEAQ (reference sequence). The DNA of the CDR3 is TGTGCCAGCAGCTCATTTGCTGGGGGCCCCTTCTCTGAGCAGTACTTC. It encodes CASSSFAGGPFSEQYF. Full variable domain (rest looked up from reference TRBV7-9 and TRBJ2-7): DTGVSQNPRHKITKRGQNVTFRCDPISEHNRLYWYRQTLGQGPEFLTYFQNEAQLEKSRLLSDRFSAERPKGSFSTLEIQRTEQGDSAMYLCASSSFAGGPFSEQYFGPGTRLTVT.

In this sample, this clonotype turned up many times. The chain joins TRBV5-1 to TRBJ1-5, with D unresolved. CDR3 size: 15 residues. V lost 4 bases and J 5 bases, leaving 16 bases between the germline ends. CDR1 and CDR2 from the germline V gene are SGHRS and YFSETQ. The CDR3 DNA reads as TGCGCCAGCAGCATGTTGGGAATGAGGGATCAGCCCCAGCATTTT. Its translation is CASSMLGMRDQPQHF.

The chain links TRBV6-1 to TRBJ2-2; D might be TRBD1 (6 bases). The CDR3 length is 14 residues. V shed 6 bases and J shed 6 bases, with 14 bases lying between them. Looked up from germline, CDR1 is MNHNS and CDR2 is SASEGT. In nucleotides, the CDR3 is TGTGCCAGCAGCCGGGACACCGAATCCGGGGAGCTGTTTTTT. Translation: CASSRDTESGELFF.

V gene TRBV5-1 combines with J gene TRBJ1-1; D gene ambiguous. This CDR3 has 13 residues. Germline CDR1 reads SGHRS; CDR2 reads YFSETQ. Trimming pared 5 bases from V and 5 bases from J, leaving 13 bases between. The CDR3 sequence is CASRGPSETEAFF. In nucleotides, the CDR3 is TGCGCCAGCAGGGGTCCTTCGGAGACTGAAGCTTTCTTT. Combining the CDR3 with reference TRBV5-1 and TRBJ1-1 gives the whole variable domain KAGVTQTPRYLIKTRGQQVTLSCSPISGHRSVSWYQQTPGQGLQFLFEYFSETQRNKGNFPGRFSGRQFSNSRSEMNVSTLELGDSALYLCASRGPSETEAFFGQGTRLTVV.

This clonotype was found many times. The CDR3 is CAISPDWGYTF. CDR3 DNA sequence: TGTGCCATCAGTCCTGACTGGGGCTACACCTTC. The rearrangement uses TRBV10-3 and TRBJ1-2; D not certain. The germline CDR1 and CDR2 sequences are ENHRY and SYGVKD. This CDR3 comprises 11 residues. V was trimmed by 5 bases and J by 8 bases, leaving 9 bases between them.

The chain joins TRBV10-2 to TRBJ2-7, with D perhaps TRBD1 or TRBD2 (5 bases each). Trimming cost V 10 bases and J 3 bases, with 16 bases left between them. The CDR3 totals 13 residues. Germline V gene data show CDR1 as WSHSY and CDR2 as SAAADI. The CDR3 loop is CATMGENNYEQYF. The CDR3, as DNA: TGCGCCACCATGGGGGAGAACAACTACGAGCAGTACTTC.